The rows below give T cell receptor beta chains drawn from one sample of a study of cytomegalovirus exposure and HLA in healthy donors. Generated by immunoSEQ multiplex PCR, the TCRdb table keeps only in-frame clones and is missing some. Among 75,000 or so clones listed, about 70% were seen once. The sequencing input was PBMCs. The receptors derive from a woman aged 25 to 45 in good health and CMV-seropositive. The CDR3 runs from the conserved cysteine through the conserved F or W. A D gene is named only where the DNA matches it firmly. Clone size, where shown, is once, few, many, or a class for clones that have expanded.

V: TRBV5-4; length: 14; J: TRBJ2-5; D: NA; size: NA; CDR3: CASSQKGGGETQYF; DNA: TGTGCCAGCAGCCAAAAGGGTGGAGGGGAGACCCAGTACTTC
V: TRBV29-1; length: 11; J: TRBJ1-1; D: NA; size: NA; CDR3: CSVGVGPEAFF; DNA: TGCAGCGTTGGCGTGGGGCCTGAAGCTTTCTTT
V: TRBV5-6; length: 13; J: TRBJ1-1; D: NA; size: NA; CDR3: CASSLGRQTEAFF; DNA: TGTGCCAGCAGCTTGGGGCGGCAGACTGAAGCTTTCTTT
V: TRBV28; length: 14; J: TRBJ1-1; D: TRBD1; size: NA; CDR3: CASTLGAGGTEAFF; DNA: TGTGCCAGCACCCTGGGGGCAGGGGGGACTGAAGCTTTCTTT
V: TRBV27; length: 15; J: TRBJ2-7; D: TRBD2; size: few; CDR3: CASSFRLASSYEQYF; DNA: TGTGCCAGCAGTTTCCGACTAGCGAGCTCCTACGAGCAGTACTTC
V: TRBV5-1; length: 16; J: TRBJ1-2; D: NA; size: NA; CDR3: CASSLEGSTQFYGYTF; DNA: TGCGCCAGCAGCTTGGAAGGGAGTACCCAATTTTATGGCTACACCTTC
V: TRBV25-1; length: 13; J: TRBJ2-5; D: TRBD2; size: NA; CDR3: CASRDYHRETQYF; DNA: TGTGCCAGCCGGGACTACCACCGGGAGACCCAGTACTTC
V: TRBV15; length: 14; J: TRBJ1-1; D: NA; size: NA; CDR3: CATSREWGGTEAFF; DNA: TGTGCCACCAGCAGAGAATGGGGGGGCACTGAAGCTTTCTTT
V: TRBV29-1; length: 14; J: TRBJ2-1; D: TRBD2; size: NA; CDR3: CSVSSGSSFNEQFF; DNA: TGCAGCGTTTCTAGCGGGAGTTCCTTCAATGAGCAGTTCTTC
V: TRBV21-1; length: 16; J: TRBJ2-7; D: NA; size: NA; CDR3: CASSYPSGTGHHEQYF; DNA: TGTGCCAGCAGCTATCCTTCCGGGACAGGACACCACGAGCAGTACTTC
V: TRBV4-1; length: 16; J: TRBJ1-1; D: TRBD1; size: NA; CDR3: CASSQGGIRGDTEAFF; DNA: TGCGCCAGCAGCCAAGGTGGGATCAGGGGGGACACTGAAGCTTTCTTT
V: TRBV18; length: 13; J: TRBJ1-5; D: NA; size: NA; CDR3: CASSPRSDQPQHF; DNA: TGTGCCAGCTCTCCCCGCAGTGATCAGCCCCAGCATTTT
V: TRBV2; length: 14; J: TRBJ2-5; D: TRBD2; size: NA; CDR3: CASRMGLAVETQYF; DNA: TGTGCCAGCAGGATGGGACTAGCGGTAGAGACCCAGTACTTC
V: TRBV11-3; length: 15; J: TRBJ2-3; D: TRBD1; size: NA; CDR3: CASSSRDRGTDTQYF; DNA: TGTGCCAGCAGCTCCCGGGACAGGGGCACAGATACGCAGTATTTT
V: TRBV4-3; length: 21; J: TRBJ2-6; D: TRBD2; size: NA; CDR3: CASSPGTSGSRSSWGANVLTF; DNA: TGCGCCAGCAGCCCAGGGACTAGCGGGAGTAGGTCCTCTTGGGGGGCCAACGTCCTGACTTTC
V: TRBV29-1; length: 15; J: TRBJ2-4; D: TRBD2; size: NA; CDR3: CSVNGLAGASNIQYF; DNA: TGCAGCGTTAACGGACTAGCGGGAGCTTCGAACATTCAGTACTTC
V: TRBV4-2; length: 15; J: TRBJ1-4; D: NA; size: NA; CDR3: CASSHKLREGGKLFF; DNA: TGTGCCAGCAGCCATAAACTCCGGGAGGGAGGAAAACTGTTTTTT
V: TRBV5-1; length: 14; J: TRBJ2-1; D: TRBD2; size: NA; CDR3: CASRLAGVYNEQFF; DNA: TGCGCCAGCAGACTAGCGGGCGTCTACAATGAGCAGTTCTTC
V: TRBV6-1; length: 14; J: TRBJ1-1; D: NA; size: NA; CDR3: CASRSNTGIPEAFF; DNA: TGTGCCAGCAGGTCAAATACAGGGATCCCTGAAGCTTTCTTT
V: TRBV30; length: 15; J: TRBJ2-3; D: NA; size: NA; CDR3: CAWSVQLVSTDTQYF; DNA: TGTGCCTGGAGTGTACAACTAGTTAGCACAGATACGCAGTATTTT
V: TRBV11-3; length: 16; J: TRBJ1-1; D: NA; size: NA; CDR3: CASSLVAVLMNTEAFF; DNA: TGTGCCAGCAGCTTAGTCGCGGTCCTGATGAACACTGAAGCTTTCTTT
V: TRBV4-1; length: 16; J: TRBJ2-7; D: TRBD2; size: NA; CDR3: CASSLGTSGSSYEQYF; DNA: TGCGCCAGCAGCCTCGGGACTAGCGGGAGCTCCTACGAGCAGTACTTC
V: TRBV6-5; length: 15; J: TRBJ1-6; D: TRBD1; size: NA; CDR3: CASSYWGQGRSPLHF; DNA: TGTGCCAGCAGTTACTGGGGACAGGGTCGGTCACCCCTCCACTTT
V: TRBV29-1; length: 16; J: TRBJ1-2; D: NA; size: NA; CDR3: CSADSLGRATNYGYTF; DNA: TGCAGCGCCGATTCCCTCGGCAGAGCGACTAACTATGGCTACACCTTC
V: TRBV27; length: 14; J: TRBJ1-2; D: TRBD1; size: NA; CDR3: CASSRQGKNYGYTF; DNA: TGTGCCAGCAGTAGACAGGGGAAGAACTATGGCTACACCTTC
V: TRBV6-5; length: 15; J: TRBJ1-2; D: NA; size: NA; CDR3: CASSAGQGLENGYTF; DNA: TGTGCCAGCAGTGCCGGACAAGGATTAGAGAATGGCTACACCTTC
V: TRBV2; length: 12; J: TRBJ1-3; D: NA; size: NA; CDR3: CASRRQGNTIYF; DNA: TGTGCCAGCAGGCGGCAGGGAAACACCATATATTTT
V: TRBV28; length: 15; J: TRBJ2-3; D: TRBD1; size: NA; CDR3: CASSPLTGSTDTQYF; DNA: TGTGCCAGCAGTCCCCTGACAGGGTCTACAGATACGCAGTATTTT
V: TRBV5-1; length: 15; J: TRBJ2-1; D: TRBD2; size: NA; CDR3: CASSLEAGRYNEQFF; DNA: TGCGCCAGCAGCTTGGAAGCGGGACGATACAATGAGCAGTTCTTC
V: TRBV11-2; length: 15; J: TRBJ2-3; D: NA; size: NA; CDR3: CASSLGTYSTDTQYF; DNA: TGTGCCAGCAGCTTAGGGACTTATAGCACAGATACGCAGTATTTT
V: TRBV29-1; length: 14; J: TRBJ2-1; D: NA; size: NA; CDR3: CSVGGGSSYNEQFF; DNA: TGCAGCGTCGGTGGAGGAAGCTCCTACAATGAGCAGTTCTTC
V: TRBV2; length: 16; J: TRBJ1-5; D: NA; size: NA; CDR3: CASKEEGLNSNQPQHF; DNA: TGTGCCAGCAAGGAGGAAGGACTTAATAGCAATCAGCCCCAGCATTTT
V: TRBV28; length: 14; J: TRBJ2-5; D: TRBD2; size: NA; CDR3: CASSHPSRGETQYF; DNA: TGTGCCAGCAGTCACCCCTCGCGGGGGGAGACCCAGTACTTC